These 12 T cell receptor beta chains share one sample of origin, sequenced in a study of shared clonotypes between healthy human individuals. The protocol was immunoSEQ multiplex PCR, while the TCRdb copy is restricted to in-frame clones and leaves out a portion. This sample has about 1.5 million clones; roughly 96% occur once, and the top ten carry about 1.2%. The sequencing sample was made of naive CD4+ T cells sorted from blood. Noted subset: CD45RA+ positively selected. Every receptor here comes from a man aged 30-40 years in good health.

CDR3 protein: CASSRPPNRATYEQYF. The CDR3 bases are TGTGCCAGCAGTCGCCCTCCCAACAGGGCAACTTACGAGCAGTACTTC. This sequence joins TRBV28 and TRBJ2-7; a weak D match, TRBD1 (6 bases). V lost 5 bases and J lost 4, with 21 bases in between. CDR3 length: 16 residues. CDR1 is MDHEN and CDR2 is SYDVKM in the germline V gene.

Turning to this clone: The same CDR3 can be traced to other DNA sequences in this sample. The rearrangement links TRBV28 to TRBJ1-2; possibly TRBD1 for D (5 bases). Germline assignment: CDR1 MDHEN and CDR2 SYDVKM. Between the trimmed V and J ends, which lost 5 bases and 3 bases, there was a span of 7 bases. The CDR3 runs to 12 residues. The CDR3, as DNA: TGTGCCAGCAGTCTCAGGGACTATGGCTACACCTTC. This translates into CASSLRDYGYTF.

V usage is TRBV5-4 and J usage is TRBJ2-7; possibly TRBD1 or TRBD2 for D (5 bases each). Trimming removed 4 bases from V and 6 bases from J, with 17 bases in between. Germline loops: CDR1 SGHNT, CDR2 YYREEE (reference sequence). This CDR3 region has 14 residues. This CDR3 is CASSLTGTRSEQYF. The CDR3 DNA reads as TGTGCCAGCAGCCTAACCGGGACCCGGAGCGAGCAGTACTTC.

CDR3 in DNA: TGTGCCAGCTCACCGGGGCAGAAAAGGAATGAGCAGTTCTTC. Protein sequence: CASSPGQKRNEQFF. This chain joins TRBV18 and TRBJ2-1, with a possible D match to TRBD1 (5 bases). The CDR3 has 14 residues. V was cut by 3 bases and J by 7 bases, with 13 bases left in between. Germline V CDR1 and CDR2: KGHSH, LQKENI.

The rearrangement links TRBV15 to TRBJ2-4; D is tentatively TRBD1 or TRBD2 (5 bases each). CDR1 and CDR2 from the germline V gene are LNHNV and YYDKDF (reference sequence). The CDR3 has 17 amino acids. V gave up 2 bases and J gave up 6 bases, with 20 bases separating them. The CDR3 coding sequence is TGTGCCACCAGCAGACTCAGGGACGGCTCCCGGGGAAACATTCAGTACTTC. It specifies CATSRLRDGSRGNIQYF.

The chain links TRBV7-8 to TRBJ2-1; TRBD1 might be the D (5 bases). This CDR3 comprises 15 residues. Trimming took 0 bases from V and 6 from J, leaving 12 bases between them. Germline CDR1 reads SGHVS; CDR2 reads FQNEAQ. This chain's CDR3 is CASSLARAGGNEQFF. The CDR3 DNA sequence: TGTGCCAGCAGCTTAGCCAGGGCTGGCGGCAATGAGCAGTTCTTC.

The CDR3 here is CASSESAGGKTQYF. CDR3 DNA sequence: TGCGCCAGCAGTGAGTCAGCAGGCGGCAAAACCCAGTACTTC. J is TRBJ2-5 and V is TRBV10-1; D is undetermined. The germline V gene has CDR1 WNHNN and CDR2 SYGVQD (reference sequence). The CDR3 runs 14 residues. V shed 0 bases and J shed 8 bases, with 13 bases lying between them.

This clone showed up just a few times. Other DNA variants within this sample encode the same CDR3. The chain couples TRBV11-3 to TRBJ2-5, with D uncertain. The CDR3 has 12 amino acids. V lost 0 bases, J lost 1 base, and 0 bases lay in between. The germline V gene encodes CDR1 SGHNT and CDR2 YENEEA. CDR3 amino acids: CASSLDQETQYF. CDR3 bases: TGTGCCAGCAGCTTAGACCAAGAGACCCAGTACTTC.

The chain uses TRBV6-1 and TRBJ2-5; D remains unclear. This CDR3 region has 14 residues. Germline V gene lookup returns CDR1 MNHNS and CDR2 SASEGT. V was trimmed by 4 bases and J by 0 bases, leaving 9 bases between them. CDR3 coding DNA: TGTGCCAGCAGTGCCCTGATGAACCAAGAGACCCAGTACTTC. Its protein is CASSALMNQETQYF.

This chain joins TRBV18 and TRBJ1-4; D gene ambiguous. V lost 3 bases to trimming and J lost 0 bases, with 17 bases between them. This CDR3 spans 18 amino acids. Germline V gene sequence: CDR1 KGHSH, CDR2 LQKENI. CDR3 coding DNA: TGTGCCAGCTCACCCCCGGCCGGACGGACGGCAACTAATGAAAAACTGTTTTTT. It translates to CASSPPAGRTATNEKLFF.

This chain joins TRBV9 and TRBJ2-3; TRBD2 might be the D (5 bases). The CDR3 totals 15 residues. V gave up 3 bases and J gave up 2 bases, with 13 bases separating them. Germline assignment: CDR1 SGDLS and CDR2 YYNGEE. The CDR3 region is CASSATSLVTDTQYF. The CDR3 DNA reads as TGTGCCAGCAGCGCCACTAGTCTCGTCACAGATACGCAGTATTTT.

V and J are TRBV28 and TRBJ2-2, with D unclear. The CDR3 sequence is 15 residues long. Trimming pared 7 bases from V and 0 bases from J, leaving 12 bases between. Germline V gives CDR1 MDHEN, CDR2 SYDVKM. The DNA of the CDR3 is TGTGCCAGCATCACCGGATCCGCGAACACCGGGGAGCTGTTTTTT. Translating gives CASITGSANTGELFF.